A selection of T cell receptor beta chains follows, all from one sample in a study of response to subunit inactivated influenza vaccine. TCRdb analysed the RT-PCR reads with MiXCR anew, one entry per CDR3 protein. Of about 700,000 distinct CDR3 sequences listed, around 14% are singletons. Sequenced material: PBMCs from blood, taken 14 to 15 days before vaccination. These receptors all come from a man aged 50-60 years who received an inactivated influenza vaccine. Both conserved end residues are part of each CDR3.

J | V | CDR3
TRBJ1-1 | TRBV5-5 | CASSGRTGEAFF
TRBJ2-3 | TRBV6-4 | CASSTREADTQYF
TRBJ1-6 | TRBV20-1 | CSASDPKEDSPLHF
TRBJ2-7 | TRBV2 | CASSAQGANYEQYF
TRBJ1-2 | TRBV7-2 | CASSPIGGGYGYTF
TRBJ2-1 | TRBV20-1 | CSARTSGRSGEQFF
TRBJ2-1 | TRBV7-2 | CASSLGLAASNEQFF
TRBJ2-2 | TRBV20-1 | CSARDNRGTNTGELFF
TRBJ1-3 | TRBV3-1 | CASSRDIGTAGNTIYF
TRBJ2-7 | TRBV15 | CATSSGGRLSSYEQYF
TRBJ1-1 | TRBV5-4 | CASSSRELTEAFF
TRBJ2-7 | TRBV4-2 | CASSQERGRTYEQYF
TRBJ2-3 | TRBV5-6 | CASSSETSGGPTTDTQYF
TRBJ2-4 | TRBV7-2 | CASSPRGPGIQYF
TRBJ1-2 | TRBV3-1 | CASSQQGRGGYTF
TRBJ2-5 | TRBV12-3/TRBV12-4 | CASSFPQGSQETQYF
TRBJ2-1 | TRBV5-1 | CASSLKRTSGSSYNEQFF
TRBJ2-7 | TRBV7-2 | CASSLAARAGEQYF
TRBJ2-7 | TRBV27 | CASSLTGQAPYEQYF
TRBJ1-5 | TRBV29-1 | CSVGGGSNQPQHF
TRBJ1-1 | TRBV2 | CASSEWFEAFF
TRBJ1-3 | TRBV5-8 | CASSLGTTVGVGNTIYF
TRBJ1-1 | TRBV7-9 | CASSPQTEAFF
TRBJ2-3 | TRBV4-3 | CASSQRVSSTDTQYF
TRBJ2-5 | TRBV10-3 | CAAKSSGTSGRKQETQYF
TRBJ1-6 | TRBV20-1 | CSARSLGGLVPLHF
TRBJ2-3 | TRBV7-2 | CASSLWTPLGTDTQYF
TRBJ2-7 | TRBV10-1 | CASSEGGSEQYF
TRBJ2-7 | TRBV6-2/TRBV6-3 | CASSYEAAGEQYF
TRBJ2-7 | TRBV30 | CAWSVLSNEQYF
TRBJ1-2 | TRBV4-2 | CASSQDPSNYGYTF
TRBJ2-1 | TRBV7-9 | CASSLWRGGRNEQFF
TRBJ1-1 | TRBV20-1 | CSAAGSKAFF
TRBJ2-7 | TRBV11-2 | CASSSSRPRTSGVYEQYF
TRBJ2-5 | TRBV28 | CASSPGTFQETQYF
TRBJ1-1 | TRBV29-1 | CSVEIWYGNTEAFF
TRBJ1-2 | TRBV29-1 | CSADRATYYGYTF
TRBJ1-1 | TRBV20-1 | CRPGQGYTEAFF
TRBJ2-3 | TRBV10-3 | CAIHPGIGTDTQYF
TRBJ2-1 | TRBV7-9 | CASSLPVIHDEQFF
TRBJ2-7 | TRBV4-3 | CASRQDTNSGEQYF
TRBJ1-2 | TRBV9 | CASSVGQGIGYTF
TRBJ2-7 | TRBV6-5 | CASSYERLEQYF
TRBJ1-5 | TRBV25-1 | CASSGKQGGQPQHF
TRBJ1-1 | TRBV6-1 | CASSPRGSSMNTEAFF
TRBJ2-4 | TRBV6-2/TRBV6-3 | CASSAYVGTNIQYF
TRBJ1-1 | TRBV11-2 | CASKLAGTPNTEAFF
TRBJ2-1 | TRBV4-2 | CASSPTSGSRNEQFF
TRBJ2-3 | TRBV6-4 | CASSPSSGGGAGTDTQYF
TRBJ1-4 | TRBV7-9 | CASSSRSEAEKLFF
TRBJ2-1 | TRBV6-5 | CASSFYSGTSGGSHEQFF
TRBJ2-2 | TRBV18 | CASSPYPTGSGGELFF
TRBJ2-1 | TRBV5-6 | CASSGTASEQFF
TRBJ2-6 | TRBV6-2/TRBV6-3 | CASSPGAGIRSGANVLTF
TRBJ2-5 | TRBV12-3/TRBV12-4 | CASSLVELETQYF
TRBJ2-7 | TRBV20-1 | CSARNSGGPSYEQYF
TRBJ2-5 | TRBV7-2 | CASSISGLRDKETQYF
TRBJ1-3 | TRBV6-5 | CASSYGLQGAGNTIYF
TRBJ1-2 | TRBV14 | CASSPRTGGGYTF
TRBJ2-1 | TRBV4-3 | CASSQDRGVDNEQFF